This T cell receptor beta chain was observed in a study of T cells in Graves' hyperthyroidism and ophthalmopathy. Study-level findings and limits: Blood held most thyroid clonotypes expanded above 0.001 frequency. A 13 V-J signature model discriminated ophthalmopathy versus stable hyperthyroidism.

There are 13 residues in the CDR3. The V end lost 8 bases, the J end lost 0 bases, and 8 bases lay between the germline ends. The germline V gene encodes CDR1 SEHNR and CDR2 FQNEAQ (reference sequence). RNA transcripts were the template for amplifying TCR beta CDR3 regions. HTBI primers were used for first-round RT-PCR of the TCR CDR3. Each CDR3 protein is one row after TCRdb ran MiXCR on the multiplex PCR reads. The sample includes under 700,000 distinct CDR3 sequences, about half of them seen just once. Among the patients, aged 18 to 65, hyperthyroidism was newly diagnosed and had lasted under 2 months. This clonotype was observed a handful of times. What it binds is unknown.

Sequenced input: peripheral blood or thyroid tissue (not recorded which). This receptor was taken from a woman in her late teens or twenties with Graves' hyperthyroidism. The chain combines TRBV7-9 with TRBJ1-3; no clear D gene. The CDR3 spells CASERNSGNTIYF. DNA of the CDR3: TGTGCCAGCGAACGGAACTCTGGAAACACCATATATTTT. The full variable domain, rest sourced from reference TRBV7-9 and TRBJ1-3, is DTGVSQNPRHKITKRGQNVTFRCDPISEHNRLYWYRQTLGQGPEFLTYFQNEAQLEKSRLLSDRFSAERPKGSFSTLEIQRTEQGDSAMYLCASERNSGNTIYFGEGSWLTVV.